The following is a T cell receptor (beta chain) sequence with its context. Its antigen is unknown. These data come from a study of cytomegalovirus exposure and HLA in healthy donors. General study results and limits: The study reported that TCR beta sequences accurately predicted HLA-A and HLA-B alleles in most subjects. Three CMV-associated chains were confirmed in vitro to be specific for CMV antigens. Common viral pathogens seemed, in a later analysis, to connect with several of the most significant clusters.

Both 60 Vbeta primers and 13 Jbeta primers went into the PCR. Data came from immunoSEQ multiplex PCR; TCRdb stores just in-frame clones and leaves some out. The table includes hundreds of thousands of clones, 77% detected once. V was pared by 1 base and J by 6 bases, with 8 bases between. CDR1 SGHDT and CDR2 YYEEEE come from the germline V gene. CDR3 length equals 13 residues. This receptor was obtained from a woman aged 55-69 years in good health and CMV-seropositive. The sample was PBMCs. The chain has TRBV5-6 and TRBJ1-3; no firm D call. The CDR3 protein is CASSLSHPNTIYF. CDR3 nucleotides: TGTGCCAGCAGCTTGTCCCATCCAAACACCATATATTTT.